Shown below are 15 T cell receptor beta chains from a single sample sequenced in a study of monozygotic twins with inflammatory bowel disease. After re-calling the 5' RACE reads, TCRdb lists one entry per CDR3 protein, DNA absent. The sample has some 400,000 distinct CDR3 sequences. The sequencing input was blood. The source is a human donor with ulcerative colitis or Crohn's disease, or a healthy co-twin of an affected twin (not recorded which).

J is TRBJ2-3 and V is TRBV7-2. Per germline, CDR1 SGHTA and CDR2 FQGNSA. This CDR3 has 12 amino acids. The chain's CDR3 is CASSFKGDTQYF.

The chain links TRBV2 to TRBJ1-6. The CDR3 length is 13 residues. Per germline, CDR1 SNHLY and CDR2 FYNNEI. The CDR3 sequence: CASRRVDNSPLHF.

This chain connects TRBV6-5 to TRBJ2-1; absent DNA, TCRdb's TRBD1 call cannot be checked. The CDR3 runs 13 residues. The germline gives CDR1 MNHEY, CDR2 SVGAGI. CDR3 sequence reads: CANSYGQTNEQFF.

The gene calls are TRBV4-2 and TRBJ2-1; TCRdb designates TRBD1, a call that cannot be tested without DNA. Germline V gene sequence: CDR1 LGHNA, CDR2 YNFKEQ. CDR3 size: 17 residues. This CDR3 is CASNQALVQGTYNEQFF.

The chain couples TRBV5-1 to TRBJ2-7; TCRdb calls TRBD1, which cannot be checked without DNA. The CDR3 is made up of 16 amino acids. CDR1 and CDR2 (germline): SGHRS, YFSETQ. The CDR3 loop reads CASSLAEQEPSYEQYF.

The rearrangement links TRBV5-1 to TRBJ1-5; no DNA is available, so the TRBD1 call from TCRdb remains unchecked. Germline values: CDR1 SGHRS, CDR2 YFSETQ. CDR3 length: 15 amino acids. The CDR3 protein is CASSSQPGSNQPQHF.

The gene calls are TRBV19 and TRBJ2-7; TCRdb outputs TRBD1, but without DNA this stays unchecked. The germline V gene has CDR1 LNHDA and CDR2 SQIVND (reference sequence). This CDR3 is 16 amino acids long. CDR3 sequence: CASSSLRTGLNGEQYF. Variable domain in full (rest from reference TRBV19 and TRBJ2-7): DGGITQSPKYLFRKEGQNVTLSCEQNLNHDAMYWYRQDPGQGLRLIYYSQIVNDFQKGDIAEGYSVSREKKESFPLTVTSAQKNPTAFYLCASSSLRTGLNGEQYFGPGTRLTVT.

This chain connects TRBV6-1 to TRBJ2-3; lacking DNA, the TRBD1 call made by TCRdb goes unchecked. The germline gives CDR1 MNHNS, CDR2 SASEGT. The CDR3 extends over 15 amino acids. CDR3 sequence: CASRTGTVGPDTQYF.

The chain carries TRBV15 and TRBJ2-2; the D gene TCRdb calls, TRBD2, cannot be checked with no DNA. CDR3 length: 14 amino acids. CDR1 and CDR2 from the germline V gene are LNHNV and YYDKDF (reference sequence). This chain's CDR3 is CATESGGATGELFF.

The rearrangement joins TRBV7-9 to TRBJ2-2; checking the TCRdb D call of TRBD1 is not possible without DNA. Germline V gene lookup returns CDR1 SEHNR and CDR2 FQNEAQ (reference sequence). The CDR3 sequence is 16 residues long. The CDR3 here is CASSTPGQGLIGELFF. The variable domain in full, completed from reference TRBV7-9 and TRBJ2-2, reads DTGVSQNPRHKITKRGQNVTFRCDPISEHNRLYWYRQTLGQGPEFLTYFQNEAQLEKSRLLSDRFSAERPKGSFSTLEIQRTEQGDSAMYLCASSTPGQGLIGELFFGEGSRLTVL.

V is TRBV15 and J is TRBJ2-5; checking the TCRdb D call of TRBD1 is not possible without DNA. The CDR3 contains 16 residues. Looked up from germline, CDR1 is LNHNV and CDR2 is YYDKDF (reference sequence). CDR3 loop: CATGGRDWAFQETQYF.

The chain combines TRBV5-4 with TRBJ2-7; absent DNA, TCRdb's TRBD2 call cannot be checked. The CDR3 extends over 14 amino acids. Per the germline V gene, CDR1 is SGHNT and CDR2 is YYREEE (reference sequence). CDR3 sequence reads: CASRTSSYADEQYF.

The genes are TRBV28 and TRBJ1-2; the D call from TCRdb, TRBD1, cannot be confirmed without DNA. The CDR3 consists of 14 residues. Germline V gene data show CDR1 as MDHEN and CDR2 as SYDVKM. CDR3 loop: CASTLAGVNYGYTF.

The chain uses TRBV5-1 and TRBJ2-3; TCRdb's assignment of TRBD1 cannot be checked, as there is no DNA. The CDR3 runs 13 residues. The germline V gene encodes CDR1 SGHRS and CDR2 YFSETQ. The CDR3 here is CASGRGSTDTQYF.

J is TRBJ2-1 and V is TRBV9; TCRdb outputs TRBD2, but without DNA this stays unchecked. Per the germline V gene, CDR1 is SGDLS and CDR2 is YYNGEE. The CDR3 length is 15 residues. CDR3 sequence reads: CASSVERAGGGEQFF. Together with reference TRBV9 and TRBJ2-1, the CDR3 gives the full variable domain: DSGVTQTPKHLITATGQRVTLRCSPRSGDLSVYWYQQSLDQGLQFLIQYYNGEERAKGNILERFSAQQFPDLHSELNLSSLELGDSALYFCASSVERAGGGEQFFGPGTRLTVL.